These 8 T cell receptor beta chains were sequenced from one sample in a study of T-cell reconstitution after alpha-beta-depleted transplantation in children. This sample's TCRbeta library carried unique molecular identifier barcodes. Via MiXCR, TCRdb re-called the PCR reads, giving one row per CDR3 protein. Among about 980,000 distinct CDR3 sequences, around 30% were seen once, and the ten largest hold 28%. The input for sequencing was PBMCs, mostly from graft donor cells, taken 360 days after TCRalphabeta/CD19-depleted stem cell transplant. These receptor sequences come from a boy under three years old who had a stem cell transplant for SCID, so the T cells may come from the graft donor.

This clonotype was recorded once. The chain combines TRBV6-5 with TRBJ2-4; D unclear. Germline loops: CDR1 MNHEY, CDR2 SVGAGI. The CDR3 contains 15 residues. Trimming removed 3 bases from V and 9 bases from J, with 18 bases in between. The CDR3 sequence: CASSYLTGATGIQYF. CDR3 in DNA: TGTGCCAGCAGTTATTTGACTGGAGCGACGGGCATTCAGTACTTC.

This clonotype was seen only a few times. V is TRBV29-1 and J is TRBJ2-1, with a tentative D call TRBD1 (5 bases). This CDR3 has 19 amino acids. V shed 4 bases and J shed 0 bases, with 25 bases lying between them. Germline V CDR1 and CDR2: SQVTM, ANQGSEA. CDR3 nucleotide sequence: TGCAGCGTTGGGGGCGCAGTCTTGGAACTCCAATCCTCCTACAATGAGCAGTTCTTC. Its translation: CSVGGAVLELQSSYNEQFF.

Concerning this clonotype itself: Germline and junction disagree at one end, which may indicate a read error. The rearrangement joins TRBV4-1 to TRBJ2-6; D is possibly TRBD1 (6 bases). CDR1 and CDR2 (germline): MGHRA, YSYEKL. The CDR3 length is 14 residues. In nucleotides, the CDR3 is TGCGCCAGCAGCCTCCCAGCAGGGGTCAACGTCCTGACTTTC. Encoded protein: CASSLPAGVNVLTF.

Note on this clonotype: A junction boundary mismatches the germline segment, possibly from a read error. The chain has TRBV3-1 and TRBJ2-7, with TRBD1 matching over 8 bases. Germline V lookup: CDR1 LGHDT, CDR2 YNNKEL (reference sequence). The CDR3 extends over 15 amino acids. The CDR3 reads CASSLRTGSSHEQYF. The CDR3 DNA reads as TGTGCCAGCAGCCTCCGGACAGGGAGCTCCCACGAGCAGTACTTC.

This clonotype was seen only a few times. CDR3 nucleotide sequence: TGCGCCAGCAGCTTGGGTCCTAGCGGGCGCACCGGGGAGCTGTTTTTT. Translation: CASSLGPSGRTGELFF. The V and J genes are TRBV5-1 and TRBJ2-2; 8 nucleotides agree with TRBD2. The CDR3 is 16 amino acids. The ends lost 0 bases at V and 4 bases at J; junction bases unmatched: 5. Germline V gene data show CDR1 as SGHRS and CDR2 as YFSETQ.

This clonotype has more than one count but fewer than ten. The chain recombines TRBV3-1 with TRBJ2-7; TRBD1 matches at 9 bases. Looked up from germline, CDR1 is LGHDT and CDR2 is YNNKEL (reference sequence). The CDR3 has 15 residues. The trim removed 0 bases at V and 6 bases at J, leaving 6 bases unmatched. The CDR3: CASSQEGTGTGEQYF. The CDR3 DNA sequence: TGTGCCAGCAGCCAAGAAGGGACAGGGACCGGCGAGCAGTACTTC.

V and J are TRBV6-5 and TRBJ2-7, with 12 bases identical to TRBD1. This CDR3 is 17 amino acids long. Germline assignment: CDR1 MNHEY and CDR2 SVGAGI. With V trimmed by 0 bases and J by 4 bases, 7 bases remained unmatched. The CDR3, as DNA: TGTGCCAGCAGTTACTCCTACGGGACAGGGGGCCTGTACGAGCAGTACTTC. It codes for CASSYSYGTGGLYEQYF.

This chain connects TRBV6-5 to TRBJ1-1; unclear D gene. Germline values: CDR1 MNHEY, CDR2 SVGAGI. With 4 bases removed from V and 10 bases from J, the gap between germline ends came to 13 bases. The CDR3 loop spans 12 amino acids. In DNA form, the CDR3 reads TGTGCCAGCAGTTCCCAGGTGTCAAGAGCTTTCTTT. It specifies CASSSQVSRAFF.